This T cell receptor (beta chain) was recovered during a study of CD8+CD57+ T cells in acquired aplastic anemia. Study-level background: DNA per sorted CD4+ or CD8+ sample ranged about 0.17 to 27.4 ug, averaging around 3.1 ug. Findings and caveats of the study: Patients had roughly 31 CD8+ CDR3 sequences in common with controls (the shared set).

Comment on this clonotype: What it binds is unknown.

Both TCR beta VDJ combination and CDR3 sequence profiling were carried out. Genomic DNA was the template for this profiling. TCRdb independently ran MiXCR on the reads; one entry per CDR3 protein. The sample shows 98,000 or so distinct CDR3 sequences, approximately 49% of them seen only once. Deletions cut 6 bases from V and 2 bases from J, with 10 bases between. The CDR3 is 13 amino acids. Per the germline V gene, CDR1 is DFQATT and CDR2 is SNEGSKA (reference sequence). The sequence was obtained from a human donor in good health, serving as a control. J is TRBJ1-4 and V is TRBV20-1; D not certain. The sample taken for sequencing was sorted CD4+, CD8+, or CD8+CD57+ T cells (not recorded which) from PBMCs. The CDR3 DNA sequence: TGCAGTGCCGAGGGCGGGACTAATGAAAAACTGTTTTTT. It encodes CSAEGGTNEKLFF.